These 30 T cell receptor beta chains were all obtained from the same sample, sequenced in a study of blood T cell repertoires in COVID-19. The repertoire was sequenced with immunoSEQ multiplex PCR; TCRdb's copy has only in-frame clones and lacks some. This sample has some 87,000 clones, with 75% to 85% found just once. Sequenced material: peripheral blood. The source is a human donor in a cohort sampled during active COVID-19.

This rearrangement joins TRBV10-3 to TRBJ1-5, with a possible D match to TRBD1 (5 bases). The germline V and J ends were trimmed by 9 bases and 3 bases, with 12 bases remaining between them. The CDR3 runs to 13 residues. The germline CDR1 and CDR2 sequences are ENHRY and SYGVKD. The CDR3 DNA reads as TGTGCCATATCGCAGGACACCAATCAGCCCCAGCATTTT. Its protein product is CAISQDTNQPQHF.

V and J are TRBV5-1 and TRBJ2-5; 12 positions match TRBD2. CDR1 and CDR2 from the germline V gene are SGHRS and YFSETQ. The CDR3 extends over 15 amino acids. V lost 4 bases and J lost 5; bases outside the gene matches: 6. The CDR3 sequence is CASSAAGTSGETQYF. The CDR3 DNA is TGCGCCAGCAGCGCGGCCGGGACTAGCGGGGAGACCCAGTACTTC. Full variable domain (rest looked up from reference TRBV5-1 and TRBJ2-5): KAGVTQTPRYLIKTRGQQVTLSCSPISGHRSVSWYQQTPGQGLQFLFEYFSETQRNKGNFPGRFSGRQFSNSRSEMNVSTLELGDSALYLCASSAAGTSGETQYFGPGTRLLVL.

The V and J genes are TRBV4-2 and TRBJ1-2; D uncertain. CDR3 length: 13 residues. Germline V gene sequence: CDR1 LGHNA, CDR2 YNFKEQ. The ends were cut back, 0 bases at V and 2 bases at J, with 4 bases in the middle. As DNA, the CDR3 is TGTGCCAGCAGCCAAGACAGGAACTATGGCTACACCTTC. Protein sequence: CASSQDRNYGYTF.

The chain recombines TRBV27 with TRBJ1-4; D is unresolved. The CDR3 contains 15 residues. Germline V gene sequence: CDR1 MNHEY, CDR2 SMNVEV (reference sequence). The V end was cut by 3 bases, the J end by 8 bases, with 16 bases between. CDR3 sequence reads: CASSFRGGSGEKLFF. In DNA form, the CDR3 reads TGTGCCAGCAGTTTTCGCGGTGGATCCGGGGAAAAACTGTTTTTT.

The V gene is TRBV4-1, the J gene TRBJ2-5, with TRBD1 matching 9 bases. The germline V gene encodes CDR1 MGHRA and CDR2 YSYEKL. V gave up 1 base and J gave up 5 bases; unmatched junction bases: 8. This CDR3 region has 16 residues. The CDR3 loop is CASSQGGQGRTETQYF. CDR3 coding DNA: TGCGCCAGCAGCCAAGGTGGACAGGGGAGGACGGAGACCCAGTACTTC.

The rearrangement links TRBV5-1 to TRBJ1-2; 9 bases map to TRBD1. The junction had 8 bases not matched to a gene; V was cut back by 4 bases and J by 4 bases. This CDR3 has 15 amino acids. CDR1 is SGHRS, CDR2 YFSETQ, per germline. The CDR3 sequence is CASSTTGGVIYGYTF. The CDR3 DNA sequence: TGCGCCAGCAGCACAACAGGGGGCGTGATCTATGGCTACACCTTC.

CDR3 residues: CASSRGEGATNEKLFF. In DNA form, the CDR3 reads TGTGCCAGCAGTCGAGGGGAGGGTGCAACTAATGAAAAACTGTTTTTT. The gene calls are TRBV27 and TRBJ1-4; D is possibly TRBD1 (5 bases). Germline V gives CDR1 MNHEY, CDR2 SMNVEV (reference sequence). Deletions cut 5 bases from V and 0 bases from J, with 13 bases between. CDR3 length equals 16 residues.

CDR3: CASSQQSWTASTQYF. The DNA for the CDR3 is TGTGCCAGCAGCCAACAGAGTTGGACAGCGTCGACCCAGTACTTC. This chain links TRBV3-1 (or the pseudogene TRBV3-2) with TRBJ2-5, with a tentative D call TRBD1 (6 bases). Germline V gene lookup returns CDR1 LGHDT and CDR2 YNNKEL (reference sequence). V was pared by 2 bases and J by 7 bases, with 17 bases between. This CDR3 has 15 amino acids.

This clone appeared a single time. The V call is TRBV18, the J call TRBJ1-1, with 7 bases identical to TRBD1. This CDR3 contains 14 residues. J gave up 0 bases and V 3 bases, and 1 base lay outside the gene matches. Germline V gene lookup returns CDR1 KGHSH and CDR2 LQKENI. CDR3 residues: CASSPGQLNTEAFF. The CDR3 DNA is TGTGCCAGCTCACCGGGACAGTTGAACACTGAAGCTTTCTTT.

This clone appeared a single time. CDR3 DNA sequence: TGCGCCAGCAGCCTCTATTTAGGCGGGCTCCTCTATAATTCACCCCTCCACTTT. As protein: CASSLYLGGLLYNSPLHF. J is TRBJ1-6 and V is TRBV4-1; D is uncertain. The CDR3 length is 18 residues. V dropped 4 bases and J dropped 3 bases, with 19 bases sitting between them. Germline V gives CDR1 MGHRA, CDR2 YSYEKL.

V is TRBV4-3 and J is TRBJ1-1, with D maybe TRBD1 (6 bases). Per the germline V gene, CDR1 is LGHNA and CDR2 is YSLEER. The CDR3 runs 14 residues. Trimming shortened V by 2 bases and J by 0 bases, and 7 bases separated the two germline ends. The CDR3 DNA is TGCGCCAGCAGCCAAACAGGGCTGAACACTGAAGCTTTCTTT. It codes for CASSQTGLNTEAFF.

The chain employs TRBV5-1 and TRBJ2-7, with TRBD1 matching over 9 bases. The CDR3 has 15 residues. Germline V gene data show CDR1 as SGHRS and CDR2 as YFSETQ. V lost 4 bases to trimming and J lost 3 bases; unmatched junction nucleotides: 8. The chain's CDR3 is CASSRSGQGFYEQYF. CDR3 in DNA: TGCGCCAGCAGCCGTTCGGGACAGGGATTCTACGAGCAGTACTTC.

This clone was seen a handful of times. This chain joins TRBV19 and TRBJ1-3; D gene ambiguous. Trimming left V 4 bases short and J 3 bases short, with 7 bases between. The length of the CDR3 is 13 residues. Germline-derived CDR1 and CDR2 are LNHDA and SQIVND (reference sequence). The CDR3 nucleotides are TGTGCCAGTAGTAGCCAGGTTGGAAACACCATATATTTT. Protein sequence: CASSSQVGNTIYF.

V and J are TRBV24-1 and TRBJ2-1; 10 nucleotides align to TRBD2. V lost 4 bases and J lost 1; bases outside the gene matches: 6. This CDR3 region has 17 residues. Germline V gives CDR1 KGHDR, CDR2 SFDVKD. In DNA, the CDR3 is TGTGCCACCAGTGACCCCCGGACTAGCGGATCCTACAATGAGCAGTTCTTC. Residues: CATSDPRTSGSYNEQFF.

The rearrangement links TRBV5-4 to TRBJ2-1; TRBD1 matches 7 bases. The CDR3 runs 15 residues. The V gene end was trimmed by 4 bases and the J gene end by 13 bases; junction bases not matched to a gene: 17. CDR1 is SGHNT and CDR2 is YYREEE in the germline V gene (reference sequence). DNA of the CDR3: TGTGCCAGCAGCCATAGCGCCATGACAGGGAAATCCCAGTTCTTC. Translation: CASSHSAMTGKSQFF.

The chain links TRBV5-8 to TRBJ1-5; D may be TRBD1 (5 bases). CDR3 length: 13 amino acids. V lost 6 bases and J 7 bases, leaving 14 bases between the germline ends. Germline V CDR1 and CDR2: SGHTS, YDEGEE. CDR3 protein: CASNGGGGQPQHF. CDR3 sequence (DNA): TGTGCCAGCAACGGGGGAGGTGGGCAGCCCCAGCATTTT.

This chain joins TRBV6-6 and TRBJ2-7, with 8 bases that match TRBD2. The CDR3 extends over 14 amino acids. Germline CDR1 and CDR2: MNHNY and SVGAGI (reference sequence). V lost 2 bases, J lost 0 bases, and 0 bases stayed unmatched. The CDR3 here is CASSYAGGSYEQYF. The DNA for the CDR3 is TGTGCCAGCAGTTACGCGGGGGGCTCCTACGAGCAGTACTTC.

The gene calls are TRBV28 and TRBJ1-2; 8 nucleotides align to TRBD1. This CDR3 spans 15 amino acids. The germline gives CDR1 MDHEN, CDR2 SYDVKM. With 3 bases clipped from V and 4 bases from J, the junction kept 7 bases outside the gene matches. The CDR3 is CASSFRQGASYGYTF. The CDR3, as DNA: TGTGCCAGCAGTTTTAGGCAGGGGGCTAGCTATGGCTACACCTTC.

This clone was recorded only once. This rearrangement joins TRBV7-2 to TRBJ2-4, with a weak D call TRBD2 (6 bases). Germline CDR1 is SGHTA and CDR2 is FQGNSA. Trimming stripped 8 bases from V and 0 bases from J, with 11 bases between. The CDR3 has 14 residues. In DNA, the CDR3 is TGTGCCAGCCGGGCGGGATTAGCCAAAAACATTCAGTACTTC. Translation: CASRAGLAKNIQYF. The full variable domain, with the rest looked up from reference TRBV7-2 and TRBJ2-4, is GAGVSQSPSNKVTEKGKDVELRCDPISGHTALYWYRQSLGQGLEFLIYFQGNSAPDKSGLPSDRFSAERTGGSVSTLTIQRTQQEDSAVYLCASRAGLAKNIQYFGAGTRLSVL.

The chain has TRBV2 and TRBJ2-5, with 8 nucleotides matching TRBD1. V was clipped by 7 bases and J by 0 bases; unmatched bases: 7. CDR3 length: 15 residues. The germline CDR1 and CDR2 sequences are SNHLY and FYNNEI. Written as DNA, the CDR3 is TGTGCCAGCATTCGGCAGGGGGCTAACCAAGAGACCCAGTACTTC. It codes for CASIRQGANQETQYF.

The rearrangement joins TRBV6-6 to TRBJ2-7, with TRBD1 matching over 10 bases. V was clipped by 6 bases and J by 0 bases; unmatched bases: 5. The CDR3 is made up of 15 amino acids. From germline, CDR1 is MNHNY and CDR2 SVGAGI (reference sequence). Here the CDR3 reads CASSSGQGLSYEQYF. DNA for the CDR3: TGTGCCAGCAGCTCGGGACAGGGGCTCTCCTACGAGCAGTACTTC.

The count of this clone is one. The chain has TRBV7-2 and TRBJ1-3; the D gene is possibly TRBD1 (5 bases). Trimming shortened V by 4 bases and J by 4 bases, and 8 bases separated the two germline ends. This CDR3 comprises 13 residues. The germline gives CDR1 SGHTA, CDR2 FQGNSA. The CDR3 nucleotides read TGTGCCAGCAGCTCTAGGGGCGGAAACACCATATATTTT. Amino acid sequence: CASSSRGGNTIYF.

The chain has TRBV4-3 and TRBJ1-6, with no clear D. Germline CDR1 is LGHNA and CDR2 is YSLEER. This CDR3 contains 15 residues. V dropped 1 base and J dropped 7 bases, with 11 bases sitting between them. CDR3 amino acids: CASSQGRPRNSPLHF. In DNA, the CDR3 is TGCGCCAGCAGCCAAGGCAGGCCTCGGAATTCACCCCTCCACTTT.

This rearrangement joins TRBV5-6 to TRBJ2-1, with D tentatively TRBD1 (6 bases). Per germline, CDR1 SGHDT and CDR2 YYEEEE. The CDR3 sequence is 16 residues long. V was pared by 4 bases and J by 0 bases, with 14 bases between. CDR3 region: CASSGVTGSSYNEQFF. For the CDR3, the DNA is TGTGCCAGCAGCGGAGTGACAGGAAGCTCCTACAATGAGCAGTTCTTC.

A single count supports this clone. The chain joins TRBV5-1 to TRBJ1-2, with D unclear. CDR1 is SGHRS and CDR2 is YFSETQ in the germline V gene. Trimming left V 2 bases short and J 8 bases short, with 13 bases between. The CDR3 runs 13 residues. The DNA of the CDR3 is TGCGCCAGCAGCTTAGGAGGGTCTGAAGGCTACACCTTC. Amino acid sequence: CASSLGGSEGYTF.

Here the CDR3 reads CASSTQAEQYF. DNA of the CDR3: TGTGCCAGCAGCACCCAGGCAGAGCAGTACTTC. The chain couples TRBV6-5 to TRBJ2-7; D is unclear. V shed 6 bases and J shed 7 bases, with 10 bases lying between them. Germline lookup yields CDR1 MNHEY and CDR2 SVGAGI. The CDR3 length is 11 residues.

This chain connects TRBV7-2 to TRBJ2-7; 7 nucleotides agree with TRBD1. V lost 4 bases to trimming and J lost 3 bases; unmatched junction nucleotides: 9. The V gene's germline CDR1 is SGHTA and CDR2 FQGNSA. The CDR3 totals 15 residues. The CDR3 is CASSSPRQGRYEQYF. In DNA form, the CDR3 reads TGTGCCAGCAGCTCCCCTCGACAGGGACGCTACGAGCAGTACTTC. Combining the CDR3 with reference TRBV7-2 and TRBJ2-7 gives the whole variable domain GAGVSQSPSNKVTEKGKDVELRCDPISGHTALYWYRQSLGQGLEFLIYFQGNSAPDKSGLPSDRFSAERTGGSVSTLTIQRTQQEDSAVYLCASSSPRQGRYEQYFGPGTRLTVT.

J is TRBJ2-5 and V is TRBV30; 14 bases agree with TRBD2. The CDR3 covers 17 residues. V lost 2 bases, J lost 0 bases, and 5 bases stayed unmatched. Germline V lookup: CDR1 GTSNPN, CDR2 SVGIG (reference sequence). CDR3 bases: TGTGCCTGGAGTCCCGGGACTAGCGGGGGAAACCAAGAGACCCAGTACTTC. Protein sequence: CAWSPGTSGGNQETQYF.

The chain is built from TRBV6-2 or TRBV6-3 and TRBJ1-5; D may be TRBD1 (5 bases). This CDR3 spans 16 amino acids. CDR1 MNHEY and CDR2 SVGEGT come from the germline V gene. The V and J ends lost 2 bases and 4 bases respectively, with 15 bases between them. The CDR3 DNA is TGTGCCAGCAGTTACGGGGCCACACACAGGAATCAGCCCCAGCATTTT. This gives the protein CASSYGATHRNQPQHF.

This clone was seen a single time. The V gene is TRBV7-9, the J gene TRBJ1-5, with a possible D match to TRBD1 (6 bases). The germline gives CDR1 SEHNR, CDR2 FQNEAQ (reference sequence). The CDR3 totals 17 residues. Trimming cost V 2 bases and J 1 base, with 15 bases left between them. CDR3 nucleotides: TGTGCCAGCAGCTTAAACGGGCAGGGGCTGAGCAATCAGCCCCAGCATTTT. This codes for CASSLNGQGLSNQPQHF.